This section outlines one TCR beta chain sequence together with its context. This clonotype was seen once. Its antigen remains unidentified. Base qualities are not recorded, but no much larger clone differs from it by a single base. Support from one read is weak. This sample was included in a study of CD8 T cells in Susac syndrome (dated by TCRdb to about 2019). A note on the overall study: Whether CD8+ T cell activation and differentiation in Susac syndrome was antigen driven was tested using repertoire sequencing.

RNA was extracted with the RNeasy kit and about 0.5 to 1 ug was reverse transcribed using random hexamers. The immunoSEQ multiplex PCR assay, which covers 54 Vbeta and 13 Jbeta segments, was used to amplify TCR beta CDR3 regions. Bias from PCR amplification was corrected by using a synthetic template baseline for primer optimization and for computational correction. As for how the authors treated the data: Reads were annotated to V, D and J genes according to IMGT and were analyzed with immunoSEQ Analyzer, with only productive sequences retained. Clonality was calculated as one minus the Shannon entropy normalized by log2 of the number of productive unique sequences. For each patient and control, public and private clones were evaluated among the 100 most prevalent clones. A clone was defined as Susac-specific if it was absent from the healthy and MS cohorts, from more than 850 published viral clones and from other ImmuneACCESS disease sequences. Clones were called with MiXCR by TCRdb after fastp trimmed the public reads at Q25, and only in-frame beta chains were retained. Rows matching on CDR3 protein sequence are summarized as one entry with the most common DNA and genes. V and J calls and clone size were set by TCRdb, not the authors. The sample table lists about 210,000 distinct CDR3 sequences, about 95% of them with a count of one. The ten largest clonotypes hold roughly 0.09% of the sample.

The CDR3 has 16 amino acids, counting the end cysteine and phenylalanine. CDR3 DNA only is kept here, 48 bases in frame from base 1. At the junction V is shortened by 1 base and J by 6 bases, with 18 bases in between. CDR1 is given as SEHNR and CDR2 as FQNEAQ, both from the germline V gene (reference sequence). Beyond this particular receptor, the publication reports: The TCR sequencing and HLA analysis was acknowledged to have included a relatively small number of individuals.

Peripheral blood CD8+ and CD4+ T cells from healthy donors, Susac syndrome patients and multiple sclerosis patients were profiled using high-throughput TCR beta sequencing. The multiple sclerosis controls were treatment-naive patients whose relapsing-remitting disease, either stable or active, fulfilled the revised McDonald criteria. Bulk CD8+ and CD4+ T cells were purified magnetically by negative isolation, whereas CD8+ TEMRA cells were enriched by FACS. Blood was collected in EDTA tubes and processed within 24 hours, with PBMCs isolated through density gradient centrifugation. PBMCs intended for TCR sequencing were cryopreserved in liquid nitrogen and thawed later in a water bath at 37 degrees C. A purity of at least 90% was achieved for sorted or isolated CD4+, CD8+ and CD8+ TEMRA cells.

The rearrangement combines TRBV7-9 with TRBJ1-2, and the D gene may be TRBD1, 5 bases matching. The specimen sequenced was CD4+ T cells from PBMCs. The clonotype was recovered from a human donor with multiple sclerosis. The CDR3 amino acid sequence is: CASSLVAEPRGDGYTF. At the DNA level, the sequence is TGTGCCAGCAGCTTAGTTGCCGAACCCCGGGGGGATGGCTACACCTTC.